Below, one T cell receptor beta chain is given with its context. The sample originates from a study of T cell responses to AZD1222 COVID-19 vaccine. Sequencing was performed with immunoSEQ multiplex PCR; in TCRdb, only in-frame clones are kept and a portion is missing. Altogether roughly 140,000 clones are present, about 93% being singletons, with the ten largest covering about 3%. The CDR3 sequence is 13 residues long. V lost 0 bases to trimming and J lost 5 bases, with 7 bases between them. Germline CDR1 reads MNHEY; CDR2 reads SMNVEV (reference sequence). This receptor was obtained from an adult in good health. This sample comprised peripheral blood, obtained on day 0 of MenACWY control vaccination. The chain couples TRBV27 to TRBJ1-1; D is perhaps TRBD1 (5 bases). Written as DNA, the CDR3 is TGTGCCAGCAGTTTATCGTGGGGGACTGAAGCTTTCTTT. Residues: CASSLSWGTEAFF.